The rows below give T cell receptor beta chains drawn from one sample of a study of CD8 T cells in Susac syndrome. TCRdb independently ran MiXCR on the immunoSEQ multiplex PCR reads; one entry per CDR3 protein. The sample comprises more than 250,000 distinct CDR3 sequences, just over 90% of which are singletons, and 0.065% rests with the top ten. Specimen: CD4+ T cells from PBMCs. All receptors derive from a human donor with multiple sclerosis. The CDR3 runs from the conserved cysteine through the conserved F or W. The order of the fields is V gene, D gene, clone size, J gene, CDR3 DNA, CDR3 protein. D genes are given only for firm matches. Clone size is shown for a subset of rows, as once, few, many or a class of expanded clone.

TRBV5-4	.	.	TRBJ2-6	TGTGCCAGCAGCCCGGGGAGGTCTGGGGCCAACGTCCTGACTTTC	CASSPGRSGANVLTF
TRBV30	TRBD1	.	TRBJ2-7	TGTGCCTGGAGCGGGGGACAGGGGAAGTACTTC	CAWSGGQGKYF
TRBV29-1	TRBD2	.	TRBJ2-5	TGCAGCGCAGCTAGCGGGAGTGTGGAGGGGACCCAGTACTTC	CSAASGSVEGTQYF
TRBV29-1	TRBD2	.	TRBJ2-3	TGCAGCGTTGTGGGACTAGCGGGAGCAGATACGCAGTATTTT	CSVVGLAGADTQYF
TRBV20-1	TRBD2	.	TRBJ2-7	TGCAGTGCTGGGACTAGCGGGTTTTACGAGCAGTACTTC	CSAGTSGFYEQYF
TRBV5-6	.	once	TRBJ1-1	TGTGCCAGCAGCGATATCCTGAACACTGAAGCTTTCTTT	CASSDILNTEAFF
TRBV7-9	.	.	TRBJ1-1	TGTGCCAGCAGCTTGGGGGGGTTGGAAGCTTTCTTT	CASSLGGLEAFF
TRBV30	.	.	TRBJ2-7	TGTGCCTGGAGTGTAGGACCCATCCCCTCCTACGAGCAGTACTTC	CAWSVGPIPSYEQYF
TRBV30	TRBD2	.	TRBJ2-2	TGTGCCTGGAGTGTAACGGGGGGGCTTGACGGGGAGCTGTTTTTT	CAWSVTGGLDGELFF
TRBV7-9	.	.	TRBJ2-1	TGTGCCAGCAGCTTAGCCAGGGAAAAGTTCTTC	CASSLAREKFF
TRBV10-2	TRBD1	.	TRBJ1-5	TGCGCCAGCATGGGACAGGGGAGCAATCAGCCCCAGCATTTT	CASMGQGSNQPQHF
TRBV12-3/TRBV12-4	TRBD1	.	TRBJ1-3	TGTGCCAGCAGCCGGGACAGGGGCGCACACACCATATATTTT	CASSRDRGAHTIYF
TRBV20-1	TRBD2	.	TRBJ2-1	TGCAGTGCCACGGGACTAGCGGGGCCCAGGGATGAGCAGTTCTTC	CSATGLAGPRDEQFF
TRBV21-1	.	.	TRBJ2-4	TGTGCCAGCTTGCAGGGTGCCAAAAACATTCAGTACTTC	CASLQGAKNIQYF
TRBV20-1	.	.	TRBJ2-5	TGCAGTGCGATACCGGGACTCACAAGCCCACAAGAGACCCAGTACTTC	CSAIPGLTSPQETQYF
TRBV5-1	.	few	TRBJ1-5	TGCGCCAGCAGCCCCGGAGGGACTTCGAATCAGCCCCAGCATTTT	CASSPGGTSNQPQHF
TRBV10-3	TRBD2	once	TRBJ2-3	TGTGCCATCGGAGACTTAGCGGGGCCCAGTACGCAGTATTTT	CAIGDLAGPSTQYF
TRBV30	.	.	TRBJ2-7	TGTGCCTGGGGGGGCACCTCCTACGAGCAGTACTTC	CAWGGTSYEQYF
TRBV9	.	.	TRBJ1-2	TGTGCCAGCAGCGATCGATTCAACCGTAACAGCTATGGCTACACCTTC	CASSDRFNRNSYGYTF
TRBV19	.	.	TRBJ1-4	TGTGCCAGTAGTATCTCGACTGCGAATAATGAAAAACTGTTTTTT	CASSISTANNEKLFF
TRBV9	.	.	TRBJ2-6	TGTGCCAGCAGCCCGTCGACAGGAGGGGTGTCCGGGGCCAACGTCCTGACTTTC	CASSPSTGGVSGANVLTF
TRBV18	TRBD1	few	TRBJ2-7	TGTGCCAGCTCCCCCGCCGGGACAGGGAACTACGAGCAGTACTTC	CASSPAGTGNYEQYF
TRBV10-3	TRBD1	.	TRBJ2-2	TGTGCCATCAGTGCCTTGGGGACAGGGAACACCGGGGAGCTGTTTTTT	CAISALGTGNTGELFF
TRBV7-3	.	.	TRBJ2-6	TGTGCCAGCAGCAAACTAGGGTCCTCTGGGGCCAACGTCCTGACTTTC	CASSKLGSSGANVLTF
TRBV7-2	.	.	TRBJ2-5	TGTGCCAGCAGCTTAGGGCGGCTGAAGGAGACCCAGTACTTC	CASSLGRLKETQYF
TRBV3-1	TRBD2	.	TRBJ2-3	TGTGCCAGCAGCCAAGATGCGGGGAGGGCAACCGATACGCAGTATTTT	CASSQDAGRATDTQYF
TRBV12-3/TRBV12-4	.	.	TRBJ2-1	TGTGCCAGCAGAGAGGGGAAGCGGCGGTTGCAGTTCTTC	CASREGKRRLQFF
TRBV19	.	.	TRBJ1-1	TGTGCCGCCACCCGGGACACCGCCATGGGGGACACTGAAGCTTTCTTT	CAATRDTAMGDTEAFF
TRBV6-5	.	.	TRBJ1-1	TGTGCCAGCATTGTGAACACTGAAGCTTTCTTT	CASIVNTEAFF
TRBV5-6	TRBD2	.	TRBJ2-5	TGTGCCAGCAGCCTTCGACTAGCGGGAGCACAAGAGACCCAGTACTTC	CASSLRLAGAQETQYF
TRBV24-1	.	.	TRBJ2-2	TGTGCCTCCAGGGCGACAGGCGGAAACACCGGGGAGCTGTTTTTT	CASRATGGNTGELFF
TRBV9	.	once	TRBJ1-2	TGTGCCAGCAGCGTGGACGGGAGAGACTATGGCTACACCTTC	CASSVDGRDYGYTF
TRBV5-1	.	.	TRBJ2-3	TGCGCCAGCAGCCCAGTAGTTCAGGGAGATACGCAGTATTTT	CASSPVVQGDTQYF
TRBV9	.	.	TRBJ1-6	TGTGCCAGCAGCGGGGACCCTAGCTCCTATAATTCACCCCTCCACTTT	CASSGDPSSYNSPLHF
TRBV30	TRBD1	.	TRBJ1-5	TGTGCCTGGAGTGTACGAAGAGGGGGCGGGATAATAGGCAATCAGCCCCAGCATTTT	CAWSVRRGGGIIGNQPQHF
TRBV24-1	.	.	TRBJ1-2	TGTGCCACCAGTGACGCCGTAGGCTATGGCTACACCTTC	CATSDAVGYGYTF